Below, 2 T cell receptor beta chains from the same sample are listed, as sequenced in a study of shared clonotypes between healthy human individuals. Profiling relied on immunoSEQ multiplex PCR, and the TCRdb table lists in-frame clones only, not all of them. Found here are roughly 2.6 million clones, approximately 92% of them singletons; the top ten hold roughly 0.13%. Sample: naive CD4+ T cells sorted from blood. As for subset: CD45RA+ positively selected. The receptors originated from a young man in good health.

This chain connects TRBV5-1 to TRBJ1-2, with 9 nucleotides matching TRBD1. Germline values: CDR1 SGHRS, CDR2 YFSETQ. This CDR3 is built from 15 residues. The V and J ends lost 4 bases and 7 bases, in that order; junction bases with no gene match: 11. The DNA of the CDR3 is TGCGCCAGCAGCCGTGGGACAGGGAAATTGACTGGCTACACCTTC. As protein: CASSRGTGKLTGYTF.

CDR3 in DNA: TGTGCCAGCAGTGGAGTAAATCAGCCCCAGCATTTT. As protein: CASSGVNQPQHF. The chain joins TRBV28 to TRBJ1-5; unclear D gene. V was trimmed by 5 bases and J by 4 bases, leaving 6 bases between them. The V gene's germline CDR1 is MDHEN and CDR2 SYDVKM. The CDR3 length is 12 residues.